This passage covers 20 T cell receptor beta chains from one sample sequenced in a study of blood T cell repertoires in COVID-19. The table came from immunoSEQ multiplex PCR; TCRdb's copy has only in-frame clones and leaves some out. The sample records roughly 170,000 clones, approximately 87% being singletons. The sample comprised peripheral blood. These receptors came from a woman aged 70-85 years with COVID-19, enrolled during active disease.

The rearrangement joins TRBV28 to TRBJ1-1; D is possibly TRBD1 (6 bases). From germline, CDR1 is MDHEN and CDR2 SYDVKM. The V and J ends lost 5 bases and 0 bases respectively, with 10 bases between them. This CDR3 comprises 14 residues. The CDR3: CASSPGTMNTEAFF. DNA of the CDR3: TGTGCCAGCAGTCCTGGGACAATGAACACTGAAGCTTTCTTT.

The chain has TRBV30 and TRBJ1-5; TRBD1 aligns across 7 bases. Germline assignment: CDR1 GTSNPN and CDR2 SVGIG (reference sequence). J lost 3 bases, V lost 1 base, and 9 bases had no gene match. CDR3 length: 16 amino acids. CDR3 loop: CAWSGLRQGFNQPQHF. The CDR3, as DNA: TGTGCCTGGAGTGGTTTGAGACAGGGATTCAATCAGCCCCAGCATTTT.

This clone was detected only a few times. The same CDR3 is also encoded by other DNA sequences in this sample. This chain joins TRBV9 and TRBJ1-3; the D is unclear. Germline loops: CDR1 SGDLS, CDR2 YYNGEE. CDR3 size: 14 residues. The V gene lost 2 bases and the J gene lost 0 bases, with 6 bases spanning the gap. CDR3 bases: TGTGCCAGCAGCGTCGGGTCCTCTGGAAACACCATATATTTT. This codes for CASSVGSSGNTIYF. Combining the CDR3 with reference TRBV9 and TRBJ1-3 gives the whole variable domain DSGVTQTPKHLITATGQRVTLRCSPRSGDLSVYWYQQSLDQGLQFLIQYYNGEERAKGNILERFSAQQFPDLHSELNLSSLELGDSALYFCASSVGSSGNTIYFGEGSWLTVV.

V usage is TRBV4-3 and J usage is TRBJ2-7; 7 bases line up with TRBD2. Germline V gives CDR1 LGHNA, CDR2 YSLEER. The CDR3 runs to 17 residues. Trimming cost V 0 bases and J 1 base; bases outside gene matches: 9. Here the CDR3 DNA reads TGCGCCAGCAGCCAAGATTTAGGCCGAGCGGGATCCTACGAGCAGTACTTC. Residues: CASSQDLGRAGSYEQYF.

This sequence joins TRBV28 and TRBJ2-7; tentatively, D is TRBD1 (5 bases). The CDR3 has 13 residues. V dropped 4 bases and J dropped 5 bases, with 12 bases sitting between them. Looked up from germline, CDR1 is MDHEN and CDR2 is SYDVKM. CDR3 residues: CASSSDSTNEQYF. The CDR3 DNA reads as TGTGCCAGCAGTTCCGACAGCACCAACGAGCAGTACTTC.

The chain couples TRBV28 to TRBJ1-5; 8 bases match TRBD1. V lost 3 bases, J lost 9 bases, and 4 bases stayed unmatched. The CDR3 runs to 13 residues. CDR1 is MDHEN and CDR2 is SYDVKM in the germline V gene. The CDR3: CASSFNRGAPQHF. The CDR3 nucleotides are TGTGCCAGCAGTTTTAACAGGGGGGCGCCCCAGCATTTT.

The rearrangement links TRBV18 to TRBJ1-1; the D is unclear. This CDR3 region has 17 residues. Germline V CDR1 and CDR2: KGHSH, LQKENI. V gave up 3 bases and J gave up 5 bases, with 22 bases separating them. The CDR3 here is CASSPNQPRGSGTEAFF. In DNA, the CDR3 is TGTGCCAGCTCACCTAATCAGCCCAGAGGGTCGGGGACTGAAGCTTTCTTT.

This clone was seen a few times. The chain joins TRBV12-3 or TRBV12-4 to TRBJ1-1; TRBD1 might be the D (5 bases). Between the trimmed V and J ends, which lost 6 bases and 7 bases, there was a span of 15 bases. CDR3 length: 13 residues. The CDR3: CASRGGGRLEAFF. In DNA form, the CDR3 reads TGTGCCAGCAGGGGGGGTGGTCGCCTTGAAGCTTTCTTT.

V usage is TRBV6-5 and J usage is TRBJ2-1, with D maybe TRBD2 (5 bases). The CDR3 spans 15 residues. The V gene's germline CDR1 is MNHEY and CDR2 SVGAGI. Trimming shortened V by 9 bases and J by 3 bases, and 18 bases separated the two germline ends. The CDR3 is CARSPPTGNYNEQFF. In nucleotides, the CDR3 is TGTGCCAGGTCGCCACCAACGGGAAACTACAATGAGCAGTTCTTC.

The rearrangement joins TRBV7-9 to TRBJ1-1; D may be TRBD1 (5 bases). Germline values: CDR1 SEHNR, CDR2 FQNEAQ (reference sequence). The CDR3 sequence is 15 residues long. V was pared by 1 base and J by 1 base, with 10 bases between. The CDR3 loop is CASSLGGRSNTEAFF. As DNA, the CDR3 is TGTGCCAGCAGCTTAGGGGGGAGGTCGAACACTGAAGCTTTCTTT.

The chain employs TRBV2 and TRBJ1-2; no reliable D call. V was trimmed by 6 bases and J by 7 bases, leaving 15 bases between them. This CDR3 contains 13 residues. The V gene's germline CDR1 is SNHLY and CDR2 FYNNEI. The CDR3 is CASRQTTISGYTF. CDR3 DNA sequence: TGTGCCAGCAGACAAACTACAATAAGTGGCTACACCTTC.

The CDR3 is CASSLVGQGTEAFF. DNA for the CDR3: TGTGCCAGCAGCTTGGTGGGACAGGGCACTGAAGCTTTCTTT. This chain uses TRBV5-5 with TRBJ1-1; 9 bases map to TRBD1. Looked up from germline, CDR1 is SGHKS and CDR2 is YYEKEE (reference sequence). This CDR3 spans 14 amino acids. The V and J ends lost 0 bases and 4 bases, in that order; junction bases with no gene match: 1.

V and J are TRBV3-1 (or the pseudogene TRBV3-2) and TRBJ2-5; D may be TRBD2 (5 bases). V lost 0 bases and J lost 5, with 13 bases in between. This CDR3 comprises 15 residues. Germline assignment: CDR1 LGHDT and CDR2 YNNKEL (reference sequence). Here the CDR3 reads CASSQDFSESETQYF. The CDR3 nucleotides read TGTGCCAGCAGCCAAGATTTTAGCGAAAGCGAGACCCAGTACTTC.

The CDR3 nucleotides read TGCGCCAGCAGTTCCGGGACTAGCGATACCTACGAGCAGTACTTC. Translated, it gives CASSSGTSDTYEQYF. The chain employs TRBV5-1 and TRBJ2-7; 10 nucleotides agree with TRBD2. The V and J ends lost 5 bases and 2 bases, in that order; junction bases with no gene match: 7. CDR1 is SGHRS and CDR2 is YFSETQ in the germline V gene. CDR3 length: 15 amino acids.

The rearrangement links TRBV28 to TRBJ1-2; 9 positions match TRBD1. The junction had 4 bases not matched to a gene; V was cut back by 3 bases and J by 8 bases. Germline V gene data show CDR1 as MDHEN and CDR2 as SYDVKM. The length of the CDR3 is 13 residues. The CDR3 loop is CASSFRDREGYTF. CDR3 DNA: TGTGCCAGCAGTTTCCGGGACAGGGAAGGCTACACCTTC.

This chain links TRBV7-2 with TRBJ2-5; 9 positions match TRBD1. The trim removed 4 bases at V and 3 bases at J, leaving 6 bases unmatched. The CDR3 spans 15 residues. CDR1 is SGHTA and CDR2 is FQGNSA in the germline V gene. The CDR3, as DNA: TGTGCCAGCAGCTCAACCGGGACAGGGAAAGAGACCCAGTACTTC. Its translation is CASSSTGTGKETQYF. Full variable domain (outside the CDR3, taken from reference TRBV7-2 and TRBJ2-5): GAGVSQSPSNKVTEKGKDVELRCDPISGHTALYWYRQSLGQGLEFLIYFQGNSAPDKSGLPSDRFSAERTGGSVSTLTIQRTQQEDSAVYLCASSSTGTGKETQYFGPGTRLLVL.

V usage is TRBV7-9 and J usage is TRBJ2-3; D is perhaps TRBD2 (6 bases). V lost 3 bases to trimming and J lost 5 bases, with 15 bases between them. This CDR3 has 15 residues. CDR1 and CDR2 (germline): SEHNR, FQNEAQ (reference sequence). This CDR3 is CASSFPGLEEDTQYF. As DNA, the CDR3 is TGTGCCAGCAGCTTCCCGGGACTTGAGGAAGATACGCAGTATTTT.

The chain carries TRBV6-6 and TRBJ1-1; D is possibly TRBD1 (6 bases). Per germline, CDR1 MNHNY and CDR2 SVGAGI (reference sequence). With 6 bases removed from V and 4 bases from J, the gap between germline ends came to 15 bases. The CDR3 extends over 14 amino acids. CDR3 residues: CASRGTGTSTEAFF. In nucleotides, the CDR3 is TGTGCCAGCAGGGGAACAGGGACAAGCACTGAAGCTTTCTTT.

This chain joins TRBV27 and TRBJ1-1; D unresolved. CDR3 length: 12 residues. Germline CDR1 MNHEY, CDR2 SMNVEV (reference sequence). V was shortened by 6 bases and J by 1 base, with 6 bases between the two germline ends. This CDR3 reads CASRQQNTEAFF. The CDR3 bases are TGTGCCAGCAGGCAACAGAACACTGAAGCTTTCTTT.

This chain uses TRBV7-9 with TRBJ2-1; TRBD2 agrees at 7 bases. Trimming cost V 2 bases and J 6 bases; bases outside gene matches: 4. Germline loops: CDR1 SEHNR, CDR2 FQNEAQ (reference sequence). CDR3 length equals 14 residues. CDR3 sequence: CASSLMTSRNEQFF. CDR3 DNA: TGTGCCAGCAGCTTAATGACTAGCCGCAATGAGCAGTTCTTC.